One T cell receptor beta chain is described in this entry. Trimming removed 2 bases from V and 6 bases from J, with 16 bases in between. Germline V gives CDR1 SGHRS, CDR2 YFSETQ. CDR3 length equals 15 residues. This sample stems from a study of blood T cell repertoires in COVID-19. Study information: Donors in the United States, Italy and Spain gave samples during acute or convalescent COVID-19. From T cells, B-cell-depleted T cells, or PBMCs came the material, which was cDNA or gDNA.

Authors' analysis steps: Estimation of nucleated cell counts was performed using reference gene primer amplification. The table came from immunoSEQ multiplex PCR; TCRdb's copy has only in-frame clones and leaves some out. D and trimming come from the DNA, and the V and J calls and clone size come from that table. This table has roughly 250,000 clones, about 88% appearing once. The gene calls are TRBV5-1 and TRBJ2-3; possible D gene TRBD2, 6 bases. The sample consisted of peripheral blood. The receptor was derived from a woman aged 40 to 50 who had recovered from COVID-19. The CDR3 DNA follows: TGCGCCAGCAGCTTTGGGGGAGGCCTCGGGGATACGCAGTATTTT. Translating it yields CASSFGGGLGDTQYF.